Below are 30 T cell receptor beta chains sequenced from a single sample in a study. TCRdb reprocessed the 5' RACE reads with MiXCR, giving one entry per CDR3 protein. This sample has over 50,000 distinct CDR3 sequences, with around 25% found just once. Sequenced material: tumor-infiltrating naive CD4+ T cells sorted from the breast tumor. Documented subset: naive CD4+ T cells, CD4+CD45RA+CD25-. The receptors were sampled from a female donor with breast cancer.

The chain couples TRBV20-1 to TRBJ2-7; 11 nucleotides match TRBD2. The CDR3 is 14 residues long. The germline gives CDR1 DFQATT, CDR2 SNEGSKA (reference sequence). J gave up 2 bases and V 6 bases, and 6 bases lay outside the gene matches. The CDR3 protein is CSATPGLAAYEQYF. Here the CDR3 DNA reads TGCAGTGCAACACCGGGACTAGCGGCCTACGAGCAGTACTTC.

This clonotype showed up just a few times. The V call is TRBV20-1, the J call TRBJ2-7, with 10 bases identical to TRBD1. Germline-derived CDR1 and CDR2 are DFQATT and SNEGSKA (reference sequence). The CDR3 has 13 residues. Losses at the gene ends were 3 bases for V and 6 bases for J; bases not matched to a gene: 5. CDR3 DNA: TGCAGTGCTAGTTCTGGGGACAGGGGCGAGCAGTACTTC. Its translation: CSASSGDRGEQYF.

This clonotype was counted at least ten times. The chain carries TRBV5-1 and TRBJ1-5; possibly TRBD1 for D (5 bases). The CDR3 covers 13 residues. CDR1 is SGHRS, CDR2 YFSETQ, per germline. V shed 0 bases and J shed 4 bases, with 5 bases lying between them. The CDR3 DNA reads as TGCGCCAGCAGCTTGGACAGGAATCAGCCCCAGCATTTT. Translated, it gives CASSLDRNQPQHF.

This clonotype was found many times. The chain carries TRBV5-6 and TRBJ1-1; TRBD1 matches 7 bases. With 4 bases clipped from V and 4 bases from J, the junction kept 10 bases outside the gene matches. Germline loops: CDR1 SGHDT, CDR2 YYEEEE. The CDR3 has 15 amino acids. The CDR3 DNA follows: TGTGCCAGCAGCACCGCGGACAGGAGGGGCACTGAAGCTTTCTTT. Residues: CASSTADRRGTEAFF.

This clonotype occurred a few times. This chain connects TRBV4-2 to TRBJ2-7; the D gene is possibly TRBD1 (6 bases). This CDR3 is 14 amino acids long. With 2 bases removed from V and 3 bases from J, the gap between germline ends came to 11 bases. The germline V gene has CDR1 LGHNA and CDR2 YNFKEQ. The CDR3 spells CASSQRGQNYEQYF. CDR3 nucleotides: TGTGCCAGCAGCCAAAGAGGACAGAACTACGAGCAGTACTTC.

Relative to its sample, this clonotype is medium-sized (0.01 to 0.1%). CDR3 DNA: TGCAGTGCCCCGGACAGGGGGCGGCCTGGGGCCAACGTCCTGACTTTC. As protein: CSAPDRGRPGANVLTF. The chain is built from TRBV20-1 and TRBJ2-6; 11 bases fit TRBD1. In germline, CDR1 is DFQATT, CDR2 SNEGSKA (reference sequence). The CDR3 loop spans 16 amino acids. Losses at the gene ends were 6 bases for V and 2 bases for J; bases not matched to a gene: 6.

This chain connects TRBV6-5 to TRBJ2-2; tentatively, D is TRBD1 (5 bases). The CDR3 has 14 amino acids. The V and J ends lost 0 bases and 7 bases respectively, with 9 bases between them. CDR1 is MNHEY and CDR2 is SVGAGI in the germline V gene. CDR3 sequence (DNA): TGTGCCAGCAGTTACTCAGGGGCCGACGGGGAGCTGTTTTTT. Amino acids: CASSYSGADGELFF.

V is TRBV27 and J is TRBJ1-5, with TRBD1 matching over 11 bases. From germline, CDR1 is MNHEY and CDR2 SMNVEV (reference sequence). The CDR3 runs to 14 residues. V was clipped by 10 bases and J by 2 bases; unmatched bases: 4. For the CDR3, the DNA is TGTGCCACACGGGGACAGGGGGGCAATCAGCCCCAGCATTTT. Amino acids: CATRGQGGNQPQHF.

This clonotype has a handful of counts. The V and J genes are TRBV12-3 or TRBV12-4 and TRBJ1-2; the match to TRBD1 covers 7 bases. There are 15 residues in the CDR3. With 5 bases clipped from V and 6 bases from J, the junction kept 12 bases outside the gene matches. This chain's CDR3 is CASSPQSRGFDGYTF. The CDR3 DNA reads as TGTGCCAGCAGTCCGCAAAGCAGGGGGTTCGATGGCTACACCTTC.

V gene TRBV4-2 combines with J gene TRBJ2-3; perhaps TRBD1 as D (6 bases). Germline CDR1 is LGHNA and CDR2 is YNFKEQ. The CDR3 contains 15 residues. Trimming cost V 4 bases and J 2 bases, with 13 bases left between them. The CDR3 DNA follows: TGTGCCAGCAGCCGTGCAGGGGCGCCCACAGATACGCAGTATTTT. Translated, it gives CASSRAGAPTDTQYF.

This clonotype was counted only a few times. The chain links TRBV20-1 to TRBJ2-7, with D tentatively TRBD2 (5 bases). Germline CDR1 reads DFQATT; CDR2 reads SNEGSKA (reference sequence). This CDR3 spans 13 amino acids. V was trimmed by 1 base and J by 7 bases, leaving 14 bases between them. CDR3 region: CSARVRGSFEQYF. The CDR3 DNA reads as TGCAGTGCTAGAGTAAGAGGGTCGTTTGAGCAGTACTTC.

This clonotype was seen only once. The chain recombines TRBV30 with TRBJ2-1; D possibly corresponds to TRBD2 (8 bases). The CDR3 runs to 17 residues. Trimming took off 3 bases at V and 6 bases at J, with 24 bases between the two ends. Germline V gene sequence: CDR1 GTSNPN, CDR2 SVGIG (reference sequence). The CDR3 bases are TGTGCCTGGAGGACCTACAGGGGACTAGACATGGGCAATGAGCAGTTCTTC. Protein sequence: CAWRTYRGLDMGNEQFF. Full variable domain (remainder filled in from reference TRBV30 and TRBJ2-1): SQTIHQWPATLVQPVGSPLSLECTVEGTSNPNLYWYRQAAGRGLQLLFYSVGIGQISSEVPQNLSASRPQDRQFILSSKKLLLSDSGFYLCAWRTYRGLDMGNEQFFGPGTRLTVL.

The V gene is TRBV2, the J gene TRBJ2-3, with D possibly called TRBD1 or TRBD2 (5 bases each). Germline V gives CDR1 SNHLY, CDR2 FYNNEI. Between the trimmed V and J ends, which lost 5 bases and 4 bases, there was a span of 16 bases. The CDR3 has 15 residues. The DNA of the CDR3 is TGTGCCAGCAGTTTTGAGGGACGGCGCGCAGATACGCAGTATTTT. Its protein is CASSFEGRRADTQYF.

This clonotype has a handful of counts. The chain joins TRBV7-6 to TRBJ1-1; D is unclear. V was cut by 5 bases and J by 1 base, with 11 bases left in between. Germline-derived CDR1 and CDR2 are SGHVS and FNYEAQ. The length of the CDR3 is 14 residues. CDR3 residues: CASSAWAENTEAFF. In nucleotides, the CDR3 is TGTGCCAGCAGCGCGTGGGCAGAGAACACTGAAGCTTTCTTT.

On this clonotype itself: One end of the junction varies from germline; a read error may be responsible. The chain combines TRBV4-1 with TRBJ1-1; D is ambiguous. CDR1 is MGHRA, CDR2 YSYEKL, per germline. The CDR3 runs 14 residues. Here the CDR3 DNA reads TGCGCCAGCAGCCAAGATACTGCTAGGGCTGAAGCTTCCTTT. This translates into CASSQDTARAEASF.

There are many counts of this clonotype. V gene TRBV12-3 or TRBV12-4 combines with J gene TRBJ2-3; 9 positions agree with TRBD1. Losses at the gene ends were 6 bases for V and 2 bases for J; bases not matched to a gene: 3. The CDR3 has 14 residues. The DNA for the CDR3 is TGTGCCAGCAGCGGGACAGGGATCACAGATACGCAGTATTTT. Its protein is CASSGTGITDTQYF.

J is TRBJ2-5 and V is TRBV5-5; possibly TRBD1 or TRBD2 for D (5 bases each). This CDR3 spans 16 amino acids. The ends were cut back, 0 bases at V and 5 bases at J, with 17 bases in the middle. Germline CDR1 is SGHKS and CDR2 is YYEKEE (reference sequence). CDR3 loop: CASSLAPGPVAETQYF. The CDR3 nucleotides are TGTGCCAGCAGCTTGGCCCCGGGGCCCGTGGCTGAGACCCAGTACTTC.

This clonotype was detected a few times. V and J are TRBV3-1 and TRBJ1-1; D is unresolved. Germline V gene data show CDR1 as LGHDT and CDR2 as YNNKEL (reference sequence). The ends were cut back, 1 base at V and 4 bases at J, with 4 bases in the middle. CDR3 length: 12 amino acids. CDR3 loop: CASSQGTTEAFF. CDR3 coding DNA: TGTGCCAGCAGCCAAGGGACCACTGAAGCTTTCTTT. The complete variable domain, with remaining parts taken from reference TRBV3-1 and TRBJ1-1, reads DTAVSQTPKYLVTQMGNDKSIKCEQNLGHDTMYWYKQDSKKFLKIMFSYNNKELIINETVPNRFSPKSPDKAHLNLHINSLELGDSAVYFCASSQGTTEAFFGQGTRLTVV.

CDR3 in DNA: TGTGCCAGCAGAACCGGGACACCGAGCTCCTACGAGCAGTACTTC. Residues: CASRTGTPSSYEQYF. This chain connects TRBV6-2 or TRBV6-3 to TRBJ2-7; a possible D gene is TRBD1 (6 bases). The CDR3 totals 15 residues. V was clipped by 6 bases and J by 0 bases, with 15 bases between them. CDR1 and CDR2 from the germline V gene are MNHEY and SVGEGT.

There are a few counts of this clonotype. The chain employs TRBV9 and TRBJ2-4; D not certain. This CDR3 is built from 15 residues. V was pared by 0 bases and J by 2 bases, with 9 bases between. In germline, CDR1 is SGDLS, CDR2 YYNGEE. CDR3 sequence (DNA): TGTGCCAGCAGCGTAGGCGGTTCGACCAAAAACATTCAGTACTTC. Translation gives CASSVGGSTKNIQYF.

This clonotype was recorded once. The chain is built from TRBV9 and TRBJ1-1; perhaps TRBD1 as D (5 bases). This CDR3 region has 14 residues. Deletions cut 0 bases from V and 0 bases from J, with 6 bases between. Germline V gene lookup returns CDR1 SGDLS and CDR2 YYNGEE. CDR3: CASSVDRMNTEAFF. The DNA of the CDR3 is TGTGCCAGCAGCGTAGACAGGATGAACACTGAAGCTTTCTTT.

This clonotype was picked up a small number of times. The chain recombines TRBV7-2 with TRBJ1-1; the match to TRBD1 covers 7 bases. CDR3 length: 15 residues. CDR1 and CDR2 (germline): SGHTA, FQGNSA. Trimming removed 5 bases from V and 0 bases from J; junction bases left unmatched: 6. The CDR3: CASSQGQWVNTEAFF. The DNA for the CDR3 is TGTGCCAGCAGCCAGGGACAGTGGGTGAACACTGAAGCTTTCTTT.

This clonotype showed up just a few times. The rearrangement joins TRBV5-5 to TRBJ2-1; D is perhaps TRBD1 or TRBD2 (5 bases each). V lost 0 bases and J 5 bases, leaving 12 bases between the germline ends. The germline V gene has CDR1 SGHKS and CDR2 YYEKEE (reference sequence). The CDR3 is 15 amino acids. The CDR3 region is CASSLGAGSHNEQFF. CDR3 coding DNA: TGTGCCAGCAGCTTGGGGGCAGGGAGCCACAATGAGCAGTTCTTC.

The chain carries TRBV5-1 and TRBJ1-2; 9 bases are a match to TRBD1. CDR3 length equals 16 residues. V was clipped by 4 bases and J by 2 bases; unmatched bases: 9. Looked up from germline, CDR1 is SGHRS and CDR2 is YFSETQ. The CDR3 sequence is CASSVNRDRDNYGYTF. The CDR3 nucleotides are TGCGCCAGCAGCGTTAACCGGGACAGGGACAACTATGGCTACACCTTC.

Only a few counts were recorded for this clonotype. The chain is built from TRBV5-5 and TRBJ2-1; 12 nucleotides agree with TRBD2. V lost 4 bases to trimming and J lost 2 bases; unmatched junction nucleotides: 7. CDR1 SGHKS and CDR2 YYEKEE come from the germline V gene (reference sequence). The CDR3 is 17 amino acids. The CDR3 loop is CASSPGLAGLTYNEQFF. CDR3 sequence (DNA): TGTGCCAGCAGCCCAGGACTAGCGGGACTCACCTACAATGAGCAGTTCTTC.

V and J are TRBV5-1 and TRBJ2-3, with D hard to call. CDR3 length equals 12 residues. The V and J ends lost 5 bases and 2 bases respectively, with 6 bases between them. Germline V gene sequence: CDR1 SGHRS, CDR2 YFSETQ. CDR3 region: CASREYTDTQYF. For the CDR3, the DNA is TGCGCCAGCAGGGAGTACACAGATACGCAGTATTTT. Filled out from reference TRBV5-1 and TRBJ2-3, the complete variable domain reads KAGVTQTPRYLIKTRGQQVTLSCSPISGHRSVSWYQQTPGQGLQFLFEYFSETQRNKGNFPGRFSGRQFSNSRSEMNVSTLELGDSALYLCASREYTDTQYFGPGTRLTVL.

This clonotype was seen repeatedly, ten times or more. V gene TRBV20-1 combines with J gene TRBJ2-7; D possibly corresponds to TRBD2 (5 bases). Per the germline V gene, CDR1 is DFQATT and CDR2 is SNEGSKA (reference sequence). Trimming shortened V by 3 bases and J by 2 bases, and 17 bases separated the two germline ends. The CDR3 covers 15 residues. CDR3 sequence (DNA): TGCAGTGCTAGCCCGCTCATAGCGATAACCTACGAGCAGTACTTC. Translating gives CSASPLIAITYEQYF.

J is TRBJ2-1 and V is TRBV18, with 8 bases lining up with TRBD2. The CDR3 consists of 17 residues. Germline V gene data show CDR1 as KGHSH and CDR2 as LQKENI. V lost 1 base, J lost 3 bases, and 8 bases stayed unmatched. The CDR3 loop reads CASSPQAGVGFYNEQFF. CDR3 nucleotides: TGTGCCAGCTCACCACAAGCGGGAGTTGGATTCTACAATGAGCAGTTCTTC.

There are a few counts of this clonotype. This rearrangement joins TRBV9 to TRBJ2-3, with TRBD2 matching 8 bases. Per the germline V gene, CDR1 is SGDLS and CDR2 is YYNGEE. V dropped 1 base and J dropped 6; count of bases not matched to a gene: 7. CDR3 size: 15 residues. The CDR3 region has the DNA TGTGCCAGCAGCGTAATCGGACTAGCTGGGGATACGCAGTATTTT. Translation gives CASSVIGLAGDTQYF.

This clonotype occurred many times. This chain joins TRBV5-1 and TRBJ2-7; the D gene is possibly TRBD1 (5 bases). The CDR3 has 13 amino acids. Trimming removed 4 bases at V and 3 bases at J, with 11 bases between. CDR1 and CDR2 from the germline V gene are SGHRS and YFSETQ. This CDR3 is CASSPADSYEQYF. The DNA for the CDR3 is TGCGCCAGCAGCCCAGCAGACAGCTACGAGCAGTACTTC.